This entry lists 10 T cell receptor beta chains sequenced from one sample in a study of blood T cells in healthy people across ages. It was with a sample-barcoded 5' primer and a J-beta primer mix that a second PCR of roughly 7 to 12 cycles was run. TCRdb used MiXCR to reprocess the 5' RACE reads, holding one entry per CDR3 protein. The sample has about 1,400,000 distinct CDR3 sequences, around 59% seen once. Sequenced: blood. These receptor sequences come from a young man in good health.

V gene TRBV4-2 combines with J gene TRBJ2-1; TRBD2 aligns across 11 bases. From germline, CDR1 is LGHNA and CDR2 YNFKEQ. V shed 4 bases and J 2 bases; nucleotides not matched to a gene: 13. The CDR3 sequence is 19 residues long. The CDR3, as DNA: TGTGCCAGCAGCCCAGGAGTGGTTAGCGGGGGGGCCGCCTACAATGAGCAGTTCTTC. Translation: CASSPGVVSGGAAYNEQFF.

This chain uses TRBV29-1 with TRBJ2-5; D not certain. Trimming pared 3 bases from V and 4 bases from J, leaving 9 bases between. The CDR3 is 12 amino acids. In germline, CDR1 is SQVTM, CDR2 ANQGSEA. The CDR3 nucleotides are TGCAGCGTTGATCAGATCTTAGAGACCCAGTACTTC. Translated: CSVDQILETQYF.

The J gene is TRBJ2-1, the V gene TRBV7-8; D call uncertain. This CDR3 is built from 13 residues. Germline V CDR1 and CDR2: SGHVS, FQNEAQ. V lost 2 bases and J 5 bases, leaving 7 bases between the germline ends. This chain's CDR3 is CASSLTSNNEQFF. The CDR3 coding sequence is TGTGCCAGCAGCTTAACCAGCAACAATGAGCAGTTCTTC.

This rearrangement joins TRBV6-5 to TRBJ2-6; D is possibly TRBD1 or TRBD2 (5 bases each). V lost 2 bases and J 4 bases, leaving 15 bases between the germline ends. The germline V gene encodes CDR1 MNHEY and CDR2 SVGAGI. This CDR3 comprises 17 residues. For the CDR3, the DNA is TGTGCCAGCAGTTACCCCTCATCAGGGACCGGGGCCAACGTCCTGACTTTC. It is translated as CASSYPSSGTGANVLTF.

V gene TRBV4-3 combines with J gene TRBJ2-7; D remains unclear. V lost 0 bases and J 4 bases, leaving 13 bases between the germline ends. The V gene's germline CDR1 is LGHNA and CDR2 YSLEER. This CDR3 region has 15 residues. CDR3: CASSQDRWAAYEQYF. The CDR3 DNA sequence: TGCGCCAGCAGCCAAGATAGATGGGCAGCGTACGAGCAGTACTTC.

This clonotype was seen at least ten times. This rearrangement joins TRBV20-1 to TRBJ1-5; unclear D gene. Trimming removed 0 bases from V and 2 bases from J, with 2 bases in between. The CDR3 contains 12 residues. Germline V gives CDR1 DFQATT, CDR2 SNEGSKA (reference sequence). The CDR3 region is CSARDRNQPQHF. Here the CDR3 DNA reads TGCAGTGCTAGAGATCGCAATCAGCCCCAGCATTTT.

This clonotype has a handful of counts. V is TRBV12-3 or TRBV12-4 and J is TRBJ1-2; 7 bases fit TRBD1. The V and J ends lost 5 bases and 4 bases, in that order; junction bases with no gene match: 10. The length of the CDR3 is 15 residues. In nucleotides, the CDR3 is TGTGCCAGCAGTCCTACTCAGGGGGTTGGCTATGGCTACACCTTC. Translation gives CASSPTQGVGYGYTF.

This chain connects TRBV2 to TRBJ2-7; no clear D gene. CDR3 length equals 15 residues. Germline V gives CDR1 SNHLY, CDR2 FYNNEI. The V end was cut by 1 base, the J end by 6 bases, with 16 bases between. Here the CDR3 reads CASSEGTGLVVEQYF. In DNA, the CDR3 is TGTGCCAGCAGTGAAGGGACCGGGTTAGTTGTCGAGCAGTACTTC. Together with reference TRBV2 and TRBJ2-7, the CDR3 gives the full variable domain: EPEVTQTPSHQVTQMGQEVILRCVPISNHLYFYWYRQILGQKVEFLVSFYNNEISEKSEIFDDQFSVERPDGSNFTLKIRSTKLEDSAMYFCASSEGTGLVVEQYFGPGTRLTVT.

The rearrangement links TRBV6-5 to TRBJ2-7; 7 bases are a match to TRBD1. V lost 5 bases and J lost 2; bases outside the gene matches: 6. Germline V gene sequence: CDR1 MNHEY, CDR2 SVGAGI. The CDR3 has 14 amino acids. The CDR3 loop is CASSRLGTAYEQYF. The CDR3 DNA reads TGTGCCAGCAGTCGACTCGGGACAGCCTACGAGCAGTACTTC.

The chain links TRBV7-2 to TRBJ2-4; 8 bases fit TRBD2. The end of the DNA fits TRBJ2-7 better, so the J call may be wrong. This CDR3 is built from 16 residues. CDR1 and CDR2 (germline): SGHTA, FQGNSA. The CDR3 region is CASNSTGGPLPYEQYF. The DNA for the CDR3 is TGTGCCAGCAACTCCACGGGGGGGCCACTACCTTACGAGCAGTACTTC.